These 28 T cell receptor beta chains originate from one sample sequenced in a study of cytomegalovirus exposure and HLA in healthy donors. Researchers ran the PCR with 60 Vbeta and 13 Jbeta primers. Only in-frame clones appear in the TCRdb table, and some are missing; sequencing was by immunoSEQ multiplex PCR. The table lists under 200,000 clones, about 80% of them singletons, with roughly 15% in the top ten. The specimen sequenced was PBMCs. The receptor source for this set is a woman between 25 and 40 years old in good health and CMV-seropositive.

The chain links TRBV7-3 to TRBJ2-5; 12 bases are shared with TRBD2. Germline V lookup: CDR1 SGHTA, CDR2 FQGTGA. The CDR3 has 15 amino acids. V lost 5 bases, J lost 5 bases, and 6 bases stayed unmatched. The CDR3 is CASSATSGGGETQYF. The DNA of the CDR3 is TGTGCCAGCAGCGCGACTAGCGGGGGCGGGGAGACCCAGTACTTC.

DNA for the CDR3: TGTGCCAGCAGCCAATCCGGGGGTAACACTGAAGCTTTCTTT. As protein: CASSQSGGNTEAFF. The J gene is TRBJ1-1, the V gene TRBV16, with D possibly TRBD1 on 5 matching bases. Germline V gene data show CDR1 as KGHSY and CDR2 as FQNENV. The CDR3 covers 14 residues. With 0 bases removed from V and 2 bases from J, the gap between germline ends came to 7 bases.

V and J are TRBV19 and TRBJ2-1, with 7 bases lining up with TRBD2. The V gene end was trimmed by 3 bases and the J gene end by 9 bases; junction bases not matched to a gene: 2. The CDR3 is 12 amino acids. Looked up from germline, CDR1 is LNHDA and CDR2 is SQIVND (reference sequence). The CDR3 DNA is TGTGCCAGTAGTATCTCGGGGGGTGAGCAGTTCTTC. Amino acids: CASSISGGEQFF.

This rearrangement joins TRBV9 to TRBJ2-1; 7 positions agree with TRBD2. The V segment lost 4 bases and the J segment 5 bases; nucleotides outside the gene matches: 9. The CDR3 length is 15 residues. Germline V gene lookup returns CDR1 SGDLS and CDR2 YYNGEE. The CDR3 loop is CASSSSGAPNNEQFF. CDR3 bases: TGTGCCAGCAGCTCTAGCGGCGCACCGAACAATGAGCAGTTCTTC.

The chain couples TRBV21-1 to TRBJ2-5; the listed D gene, TRBD1, was not tested against the DNA. TRBV21-1 is an annotated pseudogene. This CDR3 comprises 13 residues. CDR3 in DNA: TGTGCCAGCAGCAAGGACAGGGAAGAGACCCAGTACTTC. It is translated as CASSKDREETQYF.

J is TRBJ2-2 and V is TRBV9, with 10 positions matching TRBD2. This CDR3 region has 16 residues. Germline CDR1 SGDLS, CDR2 YYNGEE. After removal of 0 bases from V and 6 bases from J, the junction contained 5 bases not matched to a gene. The CDR3 region has the DNA TGTGCCAGCAGCGTAGTGAGCGGGGGGGGATCCGGGGAGCTGTTTTTT. Translated, it gives CASSVVSGGGSGELFF. Full variable domain (remainder filled in from reference TRBV9 and TRBJ2-2): DSGVTQTPKHLITATGQRVTLRCSPRSGDLSVYWYQQSLDQGLQFLIQYYNGEERAKGNILERFSAQQFPDLHSELNLSSLELGDSALYFCASSVVSGGGSGELFFGEGSRLTVL.

The chain combines TRBV13 with TRBJ1-2; tentative D call: TRBD1 (5 bases). The CDR3 consists of 13 residues. The ends were cut back, 5 bases at V and 5 bases at J, with 12 bases in the middle. CDR1 PRHDT and CDR2 FYEKMQ come from the germline V gene (reference sequence). This CDR3 reads CASSNGTFYGYTF. CDR3 nucleotides: TGTGCCAGCAGCAACGGGACTTTTTATGGCTACACCTTC.

The chain employs TRBV27 and TRBJ1-1; D unclear. The CDR3 loop spans 13 amino acids. The germline gives CDR1 MNHEY, CDR2 SMNVEV (reference sequence). V dropped 5 bases and J dropped 1 base, with 8 bases sitting between them. In nucleotides, the CDR3 is TGTGCCAGCAGTCTCCTAGGGAACACTGAAGCTTTCTTT. Translated, it gives CASSLLGNTEAFF.

The chain recombines TRBV5-1 with TRBJ2-3, with 8 bases lining up with TRBD2. The V and J ends lost 4 bases and 5 bases, in that order; junction bases with no gene match: 12. Germline assignment: CDR1 SGHRS and CDR2 YFSETQ. This CDR3 is 16 amino acids long. The CDR3 nucleotides are TGCGCCAGCAGCGCCACTAGCGGTGGACCGATAGATACGCAGTATTTT. Translated, it gives CASSATSGGPIDTQYF.

The rearrangement uses TRBV5-6 and TRBJ2-1; 10 nucleotides match TRBD2. The V segment lost 4 bases and the J segment 2 bases; nucleotides outside the gene matches: 3. CDR3 size: 15 residues. CDR1 and CDR2 from the germline V gene are SGHDT and YYEEEE. CDR3 in amino acids: CASSTLAGAYNEQFF. The CDR3 nucleotides are TGTGCCAGCAGCACGCTAGCGGGGGCCTACAATGAGCAGTTCTTC.

The chain carries TRBV6-1 and TRBJ2-7, with 13 bases that match TRBD2. Germline CDR1 and CDR2: MNHNS and SASEGT. There are 15 residues in the CDR3. Losses at the gene ends were 9 bases for V and 3 bases for J; bases not matched to a gene: 8. The CDR3 protein is CASTRGTSGVYEQYF. The CDR3 DNA reads as TGTGCCAGTACACGCGGGACTAGCGGGGTCTACGAGCAGTACTTC.

V gene TRBV6-6 combines with J gene TRBJ1-2, with D maybe TRBD1 (5 bases). The CDR3 totals 14 residues. V shed 0 bases and J shed 4 bases, with 9 bases lying between them. Looked up from germline, CDR1 is MNHNY and CDR2 is SVGAGI (reference sequence). CDR3 DNA sequence: TGTGCCAGCAGTTACTCGATGGGGGGCTATGGCTACACCTTC. Translation gives CASSYSMGGYGYTF.

V and J are TRBV11-3 and TRBJ2-3; no clear D. Germline V gene lookup returns CDR1 SGHNT and CDR2 YENEEA. Trimming stripped 1 base from V and 1 base from J, with 6 bases between. The CDR3 extends over 14 amino acids. The DNA for the CDR3 is TGTGCCAGCAGCTTAGGTAGTGGCACAGATACGCAGTATTTT. This translates into CASSLGSGTDTQYF.

The genes are TRBV7-9 and TRBJ1-2; D uncertain. Germline loops: CDR1 SEHNR, CDR2 FQNEAQ (reference sequence). This CDR3 has 15 amino acids. Between the trimmed V and J ends, which lost 0 bases and 4 bases, there was a span of 12 bases. CDR3 DNA sequence: TGTGCCAGCAGCTTAGCGGAGTTGGTGTCCTATGGCTACACCTTC. Translated: CASSLAELVSYGYTF.

This clone came up a few times. V usage is TRBV5-5 and J usage is TRBJ2-5; 8 nucleotides line up with TRBD2. J was trimmed by 7 bases and V by 0 bases; bases with no gene match: 11. The CDR3 length is 16 residues. CDR1 and CDR2 from the germline V gene are SGHKS and YYEKEE (reference sequence). The CDR3 sequence: CASSLVVAGSLMTQYF. The CDR3 DNA follows: TGTGCCAGCAGCTTGGTGGTAGCGGGGAGTCTAATGACCCAGTACTTC. The entire variable domain, with the rest obtained from reference TRBV5-5 and TRBJ2-5, is as follows: DAGVTQSPTHLIKTRGQQVTLRCSPISGHKSVSWYQQVLGQGPQFIFQYYEKEERGRGNFPDRFSARQFPNYSSELNVNALLLGDSALYLCASSLVVAGSLMTQYFGPGTRLLVL.

The J gene is TRBJ2-5, the V gene TRBV9; 8 bases fit TRBD1. Germline-derived CDR1 and CDR2 are SGDLS and YYNGEE. V shed 2 bases and J 1 base; nucleotides not matched to a gene: 4. The CDR3 is made up of 15 amino acids. The CDR3 sequence is CASSVGDRFQETQYF. For the CDR3, the DNA is TGTGCCAGCAGCGTGGGGGACAGGTTCCAAGAGACCCAGTACTTC. Together with reference TRBV9 and TRBJ2-5, the CDR3 gives the full variable domain: DSGVTQTPKHLITATGQRVTLRCSPRSGDLSVYWYQQSLDQGLQFLIQYYNGEERAKGNILERFSAQQFPDLHSELNLSSLELGDSALYFCASSVGDRFQETQYFGPGTRLLVL.

This sequence joins TRBV7-9 and TRBJ2-1, with a tentative D call TRBD2 (6 bases). Between the trimmed V and J ends, which lost 4 bases and 12 bases, there was a span of 13 bases. CDR1 is SEHNR and CDR2 is FQNEAQ in the germline V gene (reference sequence). The CDR3 spans 12 residues. The CDR3 nucleotides are TGTGCCAGCAGCTCCCTCGACGGGGGGCAGTTCTTC. It encodes CASSSLDGGQFF.

The chain couples TRBV6-6 to TRBJ2-7; 9 nucleotides match TRBD1. V dropped 2 bases and J dropped 0; count of bases not matched to a gene: 2. The CDR3 spans 15 residues. From germline, CDR1 is MNHNY and CDR2 SVGAGI (reference sequence). In nucleotides, the CDR3 is TGTGCCAGCAGTTACCTGGGACAGGGCTCCTACGAGCAGTACTTC. This encodes CASSYLGQGSYEQYF.

The genes are TRBV5-4 and TRBJ2-1, with a tentative D call TRBD1 (6 bases). Germline V gives CDR1 SGHNT, CDR2 YYREEE (reference sequence). Trimming shortened V by 4 bases and J by 3 bases, and 14 bases separated the two germline ends. The CDR3 consists of 15 residues. The CDR3, as DNA: TGTGCCAGCAGCAGAAGTCTGGACAGCTACAATGAGCAGTTCTTC. Translated, it gives CASSRSLDSYNEQFF.

The chain has TRBV2 and TRBJ2-1; D is possibly TRBD2 (5 bases). The CDR3 is 13 residues long. The germline V gene encodes CDR1 SNHLY and CDR2 FYNNEI. Trimming stripped 8 bases from V and 8 bases from J, with 16 bases between. CDR3 DNA: TGTGCCAGCCGTAGTTTAGCGATTTATGAGCAGTTCTTC. Translation gives CASRSLAIYEQFF.

This sequence joins TRBV11-2 and TRBJ2-5; the match to TRBD2 covers 9 bases. The J call may be in error: the DNA end matches TRBJ2-7 better. CDR1 is SGHAT, CDR2 FQNNGV, per germline. This CDR3 has 15 amino acids. In nucleotides, the CDR3 is TGTGCCAGCAGCTTAGGGGCGGGAGGGCCCTACGAGCAGTACTTC. This translates into CASSLGAGGPYEQYF.

This clone was found a few times. The J gene is TRBJ2-2, the V gene TRBV11-2; 7 positions agree with TRBD1. Germline V lookup: CDR1 SGHAT, CDR2 FQNNGV. With 1 base clipped from V and 2 bases from J, the junction kept 7 bases outside the gene matches. The CDR3 runs to 17 residues. CDR3 nucleotides: TGTGCCAGCAGCTTAGCAGGGGGACCTTCTAACACCGGGGAGCTGTTTTTT. It encodes CASSLAGGPSNTGELFF. Drawing the rest from reference TRBV11-2 and TRBJ2-2, the complete variable domain is EAGVAQSPRYKIIEKRQSVAFWCNPISGHATLYWYQQILGQGPKLLIQFQNNGVVDDSQLPKDRFSAERLKGVDSTLKIQPAKLEDSAVYLCASSLAGGPSNTGELFFGEGSRLTVL.

The rearrangement uses TRBV5-4 and TRBJ1-3; D ambiguous. The CDR3 is made up of 14 amino acids. Germline lookup yields CDR1 SGHNT and CDR2 YYREEE (reference sequence). V shed 3 bases and J shed 0 bases, with 7 bases lying between them. CDR3 region: CASSSVSSGNTIYF. CDR3 DNA sequence: TGTGCCAGCAGCTCCGTGAGCTCTGGAAACACCATATATTTT.

As regards this clone: The same CDR3 arises from other DNA sequences in this sample as well. The rearrangement uses TRBV28 and TRBJ1-3, with TRBD1 identical over 8 bases. V lost 2 bases and J lost 4; bases outside the gene matches: 7. The CDR3 runs 16 residues. Germline V CDR1 and CDR2: MDHEN, SYDVKM. CDR3 region: CASSLPQGATGNTIYF. CDR3 DNA sequence: TGTGCCAGCAGTTTACCCCAGGGGGCGACCGGAAACACCATATATTTT.

The chain carries TRBV19 and TRBJ1-5, with 10 bases fitting TRBD1. Germline V gives CDR1 LNHDA, CDR2 SQIVND (reference sequence). The CDR3 contains 16 residues. After removal of 7 bases from V and 8 bases from J, the junction contained 14 bases not matched to a gene. The CDR3 coding sequence is TGTGCCAGTACCCCCAACCGGGACAGGGGTGATAAGCCCCAGCATTTT. As protein: CASTPNRDRGDKPQHF.

V is TRBV7-9 and J is TRBJ2-1, with TRBD2 identical over 9 bases. The V gene's germline CDR1 is SEHNR and CDR2 FQNEAQ (reference sequence). The CDR3 has 14 residues. The V gene end was trimmed by 3 bases and the J gene end by 6 bases; junction bases not matched to a gene: 3. The CDR3 here is CASSFGGGANEQFF. In nucleotides, the CDR3 is TGTGCCAGCAGCTTCGGCGGGGGGGCCAATGAGCAGTTCTTC.

The table lists this clone with a few counts. V and J are TRBV7-6 and TRBJ2-1, with 12 positions matching TRBD1. Germline values: CDR1 SGHVS, CDR2 FNYEAQ. Trimming at V came to 5 bases and at J to 8 bases, leaving 4 bases not matched to a gene. CDR3 length: 14 amino acids. DNA of the CDR3: TGTGCCAGCAGCGTCGGGACAGGGGGCGATGAGCAGTTCTTC. It encodes CASSVGTGGDEQFF.

This sequence joins TRBV5-4 and TRBJ2-2; unclear D gene. Germline CDR1 is SGHNT and CDR2 is YYREEE (reference sequence). V was trimmed by 1 base and J by 1 base, leaving 8 bases between them. The CDR3 extends over 15 amino acids. The CDR3 region is CASSLLTGNTGELFF. In DNA, the CDR3 is TGTGCCAGCAGCTTGCTAACTGGGAACACCGGGGAGCTGTTTTTT.